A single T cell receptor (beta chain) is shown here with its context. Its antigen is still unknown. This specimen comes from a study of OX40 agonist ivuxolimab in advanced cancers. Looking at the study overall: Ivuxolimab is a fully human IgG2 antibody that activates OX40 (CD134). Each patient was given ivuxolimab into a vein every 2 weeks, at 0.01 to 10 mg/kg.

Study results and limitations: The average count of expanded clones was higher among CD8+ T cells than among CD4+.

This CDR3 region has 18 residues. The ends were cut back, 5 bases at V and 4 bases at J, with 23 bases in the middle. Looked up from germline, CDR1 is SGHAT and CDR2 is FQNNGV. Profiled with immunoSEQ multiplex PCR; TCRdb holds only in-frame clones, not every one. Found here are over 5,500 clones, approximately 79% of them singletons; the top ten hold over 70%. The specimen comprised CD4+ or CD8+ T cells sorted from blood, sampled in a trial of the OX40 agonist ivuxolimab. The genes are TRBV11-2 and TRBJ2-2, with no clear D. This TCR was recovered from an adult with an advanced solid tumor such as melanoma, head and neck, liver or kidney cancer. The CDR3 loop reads CASSTPWVASKTTGELFF. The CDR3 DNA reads TGTGCCAGCAGCACACCCTGGGTCGCAAGTAAAACCACCGGGGAGCTGTTTTTT.